The entry below gives a single T cell receptor beta chain sequence along with its context. Its antigen is unknown. The entry originates in a study of T cell responses to AZD1222 COVID-19 vaccine. At the level of the study: It was second doses at about 4 or about 12 weeks that were pooled. Study outcomes and limitations: The sample set comprised mostly white British donors with more females, and clonal diversity was possibly underestimated.

This CDR3 contains 16 residues. V gave up 9 bases and J gave up 3 bases, with 20 bases separating them. The germline CDR1 and CDR2 sequences are LNHDA and SQIVND (reference sequence). TCRdb's copy holds only in-frame clones and misses some; the assay was immunoSEQ multiplex PCR. The table has approximately 120,000 clones, 90% seen once. Sequenced here: peripheral blood, sampled on day 0 of AZD1222 vaccination. The gene calls are TRBV19 and TRBJ2-2; the D gene could be TRBD1 or TRBD2 (5 bases each). The TCR comes from an adult in good health. CDR3 sequence (DNA): TGTGCCAGCACGGGATCACTAGGGGCGGACACCGGGGAGCTGTTTTTT. The encoded protein is CASTGSLGADTGELFF.